A single sample gave rise to the 9 T cell receptor beta chains below, sequenced in a study of blood T cell repertoires in COVID-19. Data came from immunoSEQ multiplex PCR; TCRdb stores just in-frame clones and leaves some out. The repertoire holds roughly 100,000 clones, with 84% as singletons. The sample was peripheral blood. The source is a man in his forties with active or convalescent COVID-19.

V gene TRBV7-9 combines with J gene TRBJ2-7; 7 nucleotides agree with TRBD1. This CDR3 is 15 amino acids long. CDR1 is SEHNR, CDR2 FQNEAQ, per germline (reference sequence). Trimming at V came to 4 bases and at J to 4 bases, leaving 10 bases not matched to a gene. As DNA, the CDR3 is TGTGCCAGCAGCTCGTCCGGACAGGTCCCTTACGAGCAGTACTTC. Translated: CASSSSGQVPYEQYF.

This rearrangement joins TRBV18 to TRBJ2-7; D is undetermined. The V gene's germline CDR1 is KGHSH and CDR2 LQKENI. The CDR3 length is 14 residues. V lost 2 bases, J lost 2 bases, and 10 bases lay in between. The CDR3 DNA sequence: TGTGCCAGCTCACCATTCAGGTCGGCCTACGAGCAGTACTTC. Residues: CASSPFRSAYEQYF.

The rearrangement links TRBV30 to TRBJ1-6, with unresolved D. The CDR3 sequence is 13 residues long. Germline lookup yields CDR1 GTSNPN and CDR2 SVGIG (reference sequence). The ends were cut back, 5 bases at V and 7 bases at J, with 12 bases in the middle. CDR3 sequence (DNA): TGTGCCTGGCTCGTGACTGGGAATTCACCCCTCCACTTT. This codes for CAWLVTGNSPLHF.

V and J are TRBV29-1 and TRBJ2-5; D might be TRBD2 (5 bases). CDR1 is SQVTM, CDR2 ANQGSEA, per germline. Trimming removed 6 bases from V and 5 bases from J, with 10 bases in between. The CDR3 loop spans 11 amino acids. The CDR3 here is CSVGVDETQYF. CDR3 DNA sequence: TGCAGCGTCGGGGTCGACGAGACCCAGTACTTC. The full variable domain, in which reference TRBV29-1 and TRBJ2-5 provide the parts outside the CDR3, is SAVISQKPSRDICQRGTSLTIQCQVDSQVTMMFWYRQQPGQSLTLIATANQGSEATYESGFVIDKFPISRPNLTFSTLTVSNMSPEDSSIYLCSVGVDETQYFGPGTRLLVL.

The chain has TRBV27 and TRBJ1-5; D unresolved. V was cut by 5 bases and J by 0 bases, with 11 bases left in between. The CDR3 is 15 residues long. The germline V gene has CDR1 MNHEY and CDR2 SMNVEV (reference sequence). For the CDR3, the DNA is TGTGCCAGCAGTCCGCACATCAATAGCAATCAGCCCCAGCATTTT. This codes for CASSPHINSNQPQHF.

For the CDR3, the DNA is TGTGCCAGCAGCATGAGTAACACCGGGGAGCTGTTTTTT. Encoded protein: CASSMSNTGELFF. The V call is TRBV9, the J call TRBJ2-2, with unresolved D. This CDR3 region has 13 residues. The germline V gene encodes CDR1 SGDLS and CDR2 YYNGEE. V lost 4 bases and J lost 2, with 6 bases in between.

V usage is TRBV14 and J usage is TRBJ2-5; 12 nucleotides match TRBD2. CDR3 size: 15 residues. The V gene end was trimmed by 4 bases and the J gene end by 5 bases; junction bases not matched to a gene: 5. Germline-derived CDR1 and CDR2 are SGHDN and FVKESK. CDR3 residues: CASSPLLAGGETQYF. The CDR3 DNA is TGTGCCAGCAGCCCCCTGCTAGCGGGGGGGGAGACCCAGTACTTC.

This clone has a count of ten or more. V is TRBV30 and J is TRBJ2-7, with 8 bases that match TRBD2. Trimming took 0 bases from V and 2 from J; bases not matched to a gene: 6. CDR1 is GTSNPN, CDR2 SVGIG, per germline (reference sequence). The CDR3 contains 15 residues. The CDR3 loop reads CAWSVTSGYTYEQYF. CDR3 in DNA: TGTGCCTGGAGTGTAACTAGCGGCTACACCTACGAGCAGTACTTC.

The chain uses TRBV5-6 and TRBJ2-5; a possible D gene is TRBD2 (6 bases). V was cut by 4 bases and J by 5 bases, with 15 bases left in between. In germline, CDR1 is SGHDT, CDR2 YYEEEE. The CDR3 runs 14 residues. The CDR3 protein is CASSVNGGWETQYF. The CDR3 DNA sequence: TGTGCCAGCAGCGTGAACGGGGGTTGGGAGACCCAGTACTTC.